Presented here are 23 T cell receptor beta chains from one specimen sequenced in a study of blood T cell repertoires in COVID-19. The data were produced by immunoSEQ multiplex PCR, yet TCRdb's version contains in-frame clones alone and is incomplete. The sample yields about 45,000 clones, 85% to 90% seen once. Material: peripheral blood. Receptors were obtained from a human donor in a cohort sampled during active COVID-19.

This clone was observed a single time. The chain carries TRBV3-1 (or the pseudogene TRBV3-2) and TRBJ2-4; 10 bases match TRBD1. The CDR3 contains 17 residues. CDR1 and CDR2 (germline): LGHDT, YNNKEL (reference sequence). V was pared by 6 bases and J by 7 bases, with 15 bases of the junction left unmatched. The CDR3 nucleotides are TGTGCCAGCAGTACAGTTCCGCCAACGGGACAGGGGAACATTCAGTACTTC. It is translated as CASSTVPPTGQGNIQYF.

The V call is TRBV7-3, the J call TRBJ2-1; TRBD2 is a possible D gene (6 bases). The V gene's germline CDR1 is SGHTA and CDR2 FQGTGA. CDR3 length: 17 residues. Trimming stripped 3 bases from V and 6 bases from J, with 21 bases between. In DNA, the CDR3 is TGTGCCAGCAGCTTGTTTGGACCCGGGAGCCCTTTCAATGAGCAGTTCTTC. Amino acids: CASSLFGPGSPFNEQFF.

This chain links TRBV5-1 with TRBJ2-3; possible D gene TRBD2, 6 bases. Germline V gene sequence: CDR1 SGHRS, CDR2 YFSETQ. CDR3 size: 18 residues. Deletions cut 2 bases from V and 1 base from J, with 20 bases between. The CDR3: CASSFLPARERGTDTQYF. Here the CDR3 DNA reads TGCGCCAGCAGCTTTTTACCCGCCCGGGAGAGGGGCACAGATACGCAGTATTTT. The whole variable domain, remainder taken from reference TRBV5-1 and TRBJ2-3, is KAGVTQTPRYLIKTRGQQVTLSCSPISGHRSVSWYQQTPGQGLQFLFEYFSETQRNKGNFPGRFSGRQFSNSRSEMNVSTLELGDSALYLCASSFLPARERGTDTQYFGPGTRLTVL.

This clone came up a few times. V usage is TRBV29-1 and J usage is TRBJ2-7; TRBD1 matches at 7 bases. The germline V gene has CDR1 SQVTM and CDR2 ANQGSEA. The CDR3 contains 13 residues. The V and J ends lost 0 bases and 2 bases, in that order; junction bases with no gene match: 1. CDR3 sequence reads: CSVEDTGAYEQYF. CDR3 in DNA: TGCAGCGTTGAAGACACAGGGGCCTACGAGCAGTACTTC.

The chain has TRBV6-1 and TRBJ2-5; no clear D gene. Germline V gene sequence: CDR1 MNHNS, CDR2 SASEGT. The V end lost 0 bases, the J end lost 7 bases, and 6 bases lay between the germline ends. This CDR3 comprises 12 residues. The CDR3 nucleotides are TGTGCCAGCAGTGAAGCGCGGTGGACCCAGTACTTC. This gives the protein CASSEARWTQYF.

The genes are TRBV19 and TRBJ1-1; maybe TRBD1 (6 bases). Germline V gene sequence: CDR1 LNHDA, CDR2 SQIVND (reference sequence). The CDR3 is 15 amino acids. Trimming removed 7 bases at V and 1 base at J, with 16 bases between. In DNA form, the CDR3 reads TGTGCCAGTATCCACCACGGCAGGGGGAACACTGAAGCTTTCTTT. Its translation is CASIHHGRGNTEAFF.

The J gene is TRBJ2-2, the V gene TRBV6-1, with 8 bases matching TRBD2. With V trimmed by 2 bases and J by 8 bases, 7 bases remained unmatched. The CDR3 runs 15 residues. Germline values: CDR1 MNHNS, CDR2 SASEGT. The CDR3 reads CASSEPGRAAGELFF. DNA of the CDR3: TGTGCCAGCAGTGAACCCGGGAGGGCCGCGGGGGAGCTGTTTTTT.

The chain employs TRBV28 and TRBJ2-3, with a possible D match to TRBD2 (5 bases). Germline V gene sequence: CDR1 MDHEN, CDR2 SYDVKM. Deletions cut 4 bases from V and 6 bases from J, with 23 bases between. The CDR3 has 17 amino acids. The DNA of the CDR3 is TGTGCCAGCAGTTCAAGATTACTAGTATTGAAGATCGATACGCAGTATTTT. Protein sequence: CASSSRLLVLKIDTQYF.

This chain uses TRBV20-1 with TRBJ2-7, with TRBD2 identical over 10 bases. The CDR3 covers 17 residues. The junction had 14 bases not matched to a gene; V was cut back by 3 bases and J by 3 bases. CDR1 is DFQATT and CDR2 is SNEGSKA in the germline V gene (reference sequence). For the CDR3, the DNA is TGCAGTGCTAGTGAGTGGAGGTCTAGCGGGAGCTTCTACGAGCAGTACTTC. This translates into CSASEWRSSGSFYEQYF.

This clone was picked up one time. Compared with germline, one end of the junction differs, possibly owing to a read error. The chain couples TRBV7-7 to TRBJ2-5, with D unresolved. CDR1 is SSHAT and CDR2 is FNYEAQ in the germline V gene (reference sequence). This CDR3 region has 13 residues. CDR3 region: CASSFRLEETQYF. In nucleotides, the CDR3 is TGTGCTAGCAGCTTCCGGTTGGAAGAGACCCAGTACTTC.

The V call is TRBV14, the J call TRBJ2-2; 9 bases match TRBD2. Germline V CDR1 and CDR2: SGHDN, FVKESK. Trimming cost V 0 bases and J 5 bases; bases outside gene matches: 10. The CDR3 extends over 18 amino acids. CDR3 DNA: TGTGCCAGCAGCCAAGACGCGATAGCGGGAGATAAGACCGGGGAGCTGTTTTTT. As protein: CASSQDAIAGDKTGELFF. Supplemented by reference TRBV14 and TRBJ2-2, the full variable domain reads EAGVTQFPSHSVIEKGQTVTLRCDPISGHDNLYWYRRVMGKEIKFLLHFVKESKQDESGMPNNRFLAERTGGTYSTLKVQPAELEDSGVYFCASSQDAIAGDKTGELFFGEGSRLTVL.

This clone is a singleton in its sample. The chain couples TRBV27 to TRBJ2-1; D is possibly TRBD2 (6 bases). CDR1 is MNHEY, CDR2 SMNVEV, per germline (reference sequence). V was clipped by 2 bases and J by 7 bases, with 9 bases between them. The CDR3 covers 13 residues. The CDR3 loop reads CASSLMEGNEQFF. Written as DNA, the CDR3 is TGTGCCAGCAGTTTAATGGAGGGGAATGAGCAGTTCTTC.

The chain employs TRBV7-3 and TRBJ2-4, with 8 nucleotides matching TRBD2. With V trimmed by 4 bases and J by 5 bases, 4 bases remained unmatched. CDR3 size: 14 residues. Germline V CDR1 and CDR2: SGHTA, FQGTGA. CDR3 protein: CASSSLAGQNIQYF. Written as DNA, the CDR3 is TGTGCCAGCAGCTCTTTAGCGGGACAAAACATTCAGTACTTC. Full variable domain (missing parts from reference TRBV7-3 and TRBJ2-4): GAGVSQTPSNKVTEKGKYVELRCDPISGHTALYWYRQSLGQGPEFLIYFQGTGAADDSGLPNDRFFAVRPEGSVSTLKIQRTERGDSAVYLCASSSLAGQNIQYFGAGTRLSVL.

This sequence joins TRBV27 and TRBJ1-5, with 7 bases that match TRBD1. Germline trimming cut 0 bases from V and 7 bases from J; bases unmatched to any gene: 15. CDR3 length: 18 amino acids. Germline-derived CDR1 and CDR2 are MNHEY and SMNVEV (reference sequence). CDR3 bases: TGTGCCAGCAGTTTATCCCCCTTGACAGGGCCTTGGGGCCAGCCCCAGCATTTT. Translation: CASSLSPLTGPWGQPQHF.

The chain couples TRBV28 to TRBJ2-7, with TRBD1 matching 7 bases. This CDR3 comprises 14 residues. Per the germline V gene, CDR1 is MDHEN and CDR2 is SYDVKM. V shed 5 bases, J shed 6 bases, and the junction held 10 bases outside the gene matches. CDR3 DNA: TGTGCCAGCAGTCCAGCCGACAGGGTAGGCGAGCAGTACTTC. This codes for CASSPADRVGEQYF.

The chain combines TRBV6-6 with TRBJ2-1; perhaps TRBD1 as D (6 bases). The germline V gene has CDR1 MNHNY and CDR2 SVGAGI (reference sequence). Deletions cut 8 bases from V and 4 bases from J, with 15 bases between. CDR3 size: 14 residues. Written as DNA, the CDR3 is TGTGCCAGCCAACTGGGACACGAATACAATGAGCAGTTCTTC. Its protein product is CASQLGHEYNEQFF.

This chain connects TRBV24-1 to TRBJ2-7, with 16 nucleotides matching TRBD2. CDR1 and CDR2 from the germline V gene are KGHDR and SFDVKD. Trimming removed 11 bases from V and 7 bases from J; junction bases left unmatched: 13. There are 16 residues in the CDR3. CDR3 coding DNA: TGTGCCAGGGTTGGGACTAGCGGGAGGGAAACGCGTGAGCAGTACTTC. Translation: CARVGTSGRETREQYF.

This chain links TRBV25-1 with TRBJ2-1, with 8 nucleotides matching TRBD1. V lost 3 bases and J lost 4; bases outside the gene matches: 5. CDR1 MGHDK and CDR2 SYGVNS come from the germline V gene. This CDR3 is built from 15 residues. The CDR3 region is CASSEGRGLYNEQFF. The CDR3 nucleotides read TGTGCCAGCAGTGAGGGCAGGGGGCTGTACAATGAGCAGTTCTTC.

The chain recombines TRBV6-6 with TRBJ2-7; the match to TRBD2 covers 11 bases. CDR1 and CDR2 from the germline V gene are MNHNY and SVGAGI (reference sequence). J lost 0 bases, V lost 8 bases, and 6 bases had no gene match. The CDR3 is 15 residues long. CDR3 nucleotides: TGTGCCAGCTATGGACTAGCGGGCAACTCCTACGAGCAGTACTTC. It codes for CASYGLAGNSYEQYF.

The rearrangement links TRBV7-9 to TRBJ2-5; a weak D match, TRBD1 (5 bases). V was cut by 6 bases and J by 4 bases, with 21 bases left in between. CDR1 is SEHNR, CDR2 FQNEAQ, per germline (reference sequence). CDR3 size: 16 residues. CDR3 loop: CASRSDTSGPRETQYF. For the CDR3, the DNA is TGTGCCAGCAGGTCGGACACCTCAGGTCCCCGAGAGACCCAGTACTTC.

The V call is TRBV3-1 (or the pseudogene TRBV3-2), the J call TRBJ1-2; possible D gene TRBD1, 5 bases. Trimming stripped 1 base from V and 8 bases from J, with 14 bases between. The CDR3 covers 14 residues. The germline CDR1 and CDR2 sequences are LGHDT and YNNKEL (reference sequence). CDR3 region: CASSQGFQGGGYTF. The CDR3 nucleotides read TGTGCCAGCAGCCAAGGTTTCCAGGGTGGAGGCTACACCTTC.

This clone was picked up one time. V is TRBV7-8 and J is TRBJ2-1; D possibly corresponds to TRBD2 (6 bases). Germline V CDR1 and CDR2: SGHVS, FQNEAQ. V dropped 3 bases and J dropped 3 bases, with 12 bases sitting between them. The CDR3 has 15 amino acids. CDR3 DNA: TGTGCCAGCAGCTTGATGCGGGATATCTACAATGAGCAGTTCTTC. Protein: CASSLMRDIYNEQFF.

V is TRBV9 and J is TRBJ2-7, with 7 positions matching TRBD1. The length of the CDR3 is 14 residues. CDR1 SGDLS and CDR2 YYNGEE come from the germline V gene. The V gene end was trimmed by 4 bases and the J gene end by 2 bases; junction bases not matched to a gene: 6. DNA for the CDR3: TGTGCCAGCAGCCCCCCGGGACAGACCTACGAGCAGTACTTC. This sequence encodes CASSPPGQTYEQYF. Supplemented by reference TRBV9 and TRBJ2-7, the full variable domain reads DSGVTQTPKHLITATGQRVTLRCSPRSGDLSVYWYQQSLDQGLQFLIQYYNGEERAKGNILERFSAQQFPDLHSELNLSSLELGDSALYFCASSPPGQTYEQYFGPGTRLTVT.